This T cell receptor (beta chain) was recorded in a study of Ad26.COV2.S vaccination and SARS-CoV-2 variants. General observations from the study: Placebo and vaccine recipients had non-spike TCR breadth that was similar.

Notes on this clone: Its antigen is not identified.

TCRdb's copy holds only in-frame clones and misses some; the assay was immunoSEQ multiplex PCR. The sample shows hundreds of thousands of clones, approximately 88% of them seen only once. CDR1 and CDR2 (germline): LGHDT, YNNKEL (reference sequence). The CDR3 runs 15 residues. With V trimmed by 0 bases and J by 5 bases, 5 bases remained unmatched. Treatment defined: around 19 received Ad26.COV2.S at low or high dose, single or two shots; five or six received placebo; per-sample allocation not given. It was on day 63 after the first vaccine or placebo injection that samples were taken. Donation was by an adult aged 18-55 years who was in Boston.

This TCR was sampled from a person between 18 and 65 years old who received the Ad26.COV2.S COVID-19 vaccine or a placebo. V and J are TRBV3-1 (or the pseudogene TRBV3-2) and TRBJ2-5, with 8 bases that match TRBD2. The specimen was peripheral blood, collected in a trial of Ad26.COV2.S vaccine versus placebo. The CDR3 DNA follows: TGTGCCAGCAGCCAAGATGGGCGGGGGGCTGAGACCCAGTACTTC. Translated, it gives CASSQDGRGAETQYF.